Below are 28 T cell receptor beta chains sequenced from a single sample in a study of blood T cell repertoires in COVID-19 (dated by TCRdb to about 2020). The method was the immunoSEQ multiplex PCR assay. TCRdb took this table from immuneACCESS and kept in-frame rearrangements with V and J called. Such tables lack part of the clones; where checked against another copy, unresolved V genes explain under half of the gap, and the rest is unexplained. This sample has 120,000 or so clones in its table, and 85% of those were observed once. Around 6.3% of the sample goes to the ten largest clones. The sample comprised peripheral blood. These receptors were obtained from an elderly man with active or convalescent COVID-19.

The table lists this clone with a count of one. The chain couples TRBV30 to TRBJ2-2, with TRBD1 matching 9 bases. J gave up 3 bases and V 1 base, and 0 bases lay outside the gene matches. This CDR3 comprises 14 residues. The germline CDR1 and CDR2 sequences are GTSNPN and SVGIG (reference sequence). The CDR3 coding sequence is TGTGCCTGGAGTGGGGACAGGGACACCGGGGAGCTGTTTTTT. Protein sequence: CAWSGDRDTGELFF.

The chain uses TRBV7-8 and TRBJ2-1; 13 nucleotides match TRBD2. The CDR3 contains 19 residues. The V and J ends lost 1 base and 4 bases, in that order; junction bases with no gene match: 10. Germline CDR1 reads SGHVS; CDR2 reads FQNEAQ. CDR3 loop: CASSLESLGLAGRYNEQFF. As DNA, the CDR3 is TGTGCCAGCAGCTTAGAGTCGTTGGGACTAGCGGGACGATACAATGAGCAGTTCTTC.

The CDR3, as DNA: TGTGCCAGCTCCCCCAGTGGGGCCAACGTCCTGACTTTC. Amino acid sequence: CASSPSGANVLTF. The gene calls are TRBV18 and TRBJ2-6; D gene ambiguous. This CDR3 comprises 13 residues. Between the trimmed V and J ends, which lost 6 bases and 3 bases, there was a span of 6 bases. The germline CDR1 and CDR2 sequences are KGHSH and LQKENI. The full variable domain, in which reference TRBV18 and TRBJ2-6 provide the parts outside the CDR3, is NAGVMQNPRHLVRRRGQEARLRCSPMKGHSHVYWYRQLPEEGLKFMVYLQKENIIDESGMPKERFSAEFPKEGPSILRIQQVVRGDSAAYFCASSPSGANVLTFGAGSRLTVL.

The V and J genes are TRBV28 and TRBJ1-5, with D hard to call. The V gene's germline CDR1 is MDHEN and CDR2 SYDVKM. This CDR3 is built from 14 residues. V was pared by 3 bases and J by 3 bases, with 9 bases between. The CDR3 coding sequence is TGTGCCAGCAGTTTTACCCAGGTCAATCAGCCCCAGCATTTT. The encoded protein is CASSFTQVNQPQHF.

The chain combines TRBV14 with TRBJ1-1, with D perhaps TRBD1 (6 bases). Trimming cost V 4 bases and J 1 base, with 10 bases left between them. This CDR3 region has 14 residues. Germline V CDR1 and CDR2: SGHDN, FVKESK. The CDR3 bases are TGTGCCAGCAGCCGATCGGACAGGAACACTGAAGCTTTCTTT. Its protein is CASSRSDRNTEAFF.

The rearrangement joins TRBV29-1 to TRBJ1-2; D perhaps matches TRBD1 (6 bases). V dropped 4 bases and J dropped 8 bases, with 17 bases sitting between them. CDR3 length: 13 amino acids. CDR1 and CDR2 from the germline V gene are SQVTM and ANQGSEA. The DNA of the CDR3 is TGCAGCGTTGCGGGGGGGCTCCCTTGGGGCTACACCTTC. Its translation is CSVAGGLPWGYTF.

The rearrangement links TRBV3-1 (or the pseudogene TRBV3-2) to TRBJ2-1; tentative D call: TRBD2 (5 bases). V was pared by 4 bases and J by 2 bases, with 15 bases between. The CDR3 runs 16 residues. CDR1 is LGHDT and CDR2 is YNNKEL in the germline V gene (reference sequence). Here the CDR3 reads CASSPQRGPPYNEQFF. The CDR3 DNA is TGTGCCAGCAGCCCCCAACGAGGGCCCCCCTACAATGAGCAGTTCTTC.

The genes are TRBV6-5 and TRBJ2-1, with D possibly being TRBD1 (6 bases). This CDR3 is built from 11 residues. V lost 4 bases and J 15 bases, leaving 13 bases between the germline ends. CDR1 MNHEY and CDR2 SVGAGI come from the germline V gene. The CDR3 DNA follows: TGTGCCAGCAGTTTCGGACAGATCCCGTTCTTC. It yields the protein CASSFGQIPFF.

The chain links TRBV9 to TRBJ1-4; 10 bases are shared with TRBD1. V was clipped by 3 bases and J by 0 bases; unmatched bases: 5. The germline CDR1 and CDR2 sequences are SGDLS and YYNGEE. The CDR3 loop spans 17 amino acids. The DNA for the CDR3 is TGTGCCAGCAGCGCAGACAGGGGGCGTGCAACTAATGAAAAACTGTTTTTT. Translating it yields CASSADRGRATNEKLFF. Full variable domain (missing parts from reference TRBV9 and TRBJ1-4): DSGVTQTPKHLITATGQRVTLRCSPRSGDLSVYWYQQSLDQGLQFLIQYYNGEERAKGNILERFSAQQFPDLHSELNLSSLELGDSALYFCASSADRGRATNEKLFFGSGTQLSVL.

The chain is built from TRBV10-3 and TRBJ1-5; TRBD1 is a possible D gene (5 bases). The CDR3 length is 13 residues. Between the trimmed V and J ends, which lost 10 bases and 5 bases, there was a span of 15 bases. CDR1 is ENHRY and CDR2 is SYGVKD in the germline V gene. The CDR3 DNA follows: TGTGCCAGCTCCAGGGAGGCCTATCAGCCCCAGCATTTT. It translates to CASSREAYQPQHF.

The chain has TRBV28 and TRBJ1-5; TRBD1 matches at 8 bases. Trimming cost V 2 bases and J 4 bases; bases outside gene matches: 7. This CDR3 region has 16 residues. CDR1 and CDR2 from the germline V gene are MDHEN and SYDVKM. The chain's CDR3 is CASSLVGRQGNQPQHF. DNA for the CDR3: TGTGCCAGCAGTTTAGTGGGGCGACAGGGGAATCAGCCCCAGCATTTT.

This clone has only one observation. The CDR3 loop is CASSLRDRGRYGYTF. The CDR3 DNA follows: TGTGCCAGCAGCCTTCGGGACAGGGGGCGTTATGGCTACACCTTC. The gene calls are TRBV7-2 and TRBJ1-2; TRBD1 matches 12 bases. Germline loops: CDR1 SGHTA, CDR2 FQGNSA. The CDR3 sequence is 15 residues long. V lost 5 bases to trimming and J lost 5 bases; unmatched junction nucleotides: 6.

The chain joins TRBV25-1 to TRBJ1-5, with TRBD1 identical over 9 bases. The CDR3 totals 16 residues. V was pared by 4 bases and J by 2 bases, with 6 bases of the junction left unmatched. Germline V gene data show CDR1 as MGHDK and CDR2 as SYGVNS. The CDR3 nucleotides are TGTGCCAGCAGTGGTACAGGGGGCTGGGGCAATCAGCCCCAGCATTTT. It is translated as CASSGTGGWGNQPQHF.

The gene calls are TRBV5-1 and TRBJ2-7, with a possible D match to TRBD1 (5 bases). The CDR3 length is 14 residues. The germline V gene has CDR1 SGHRS and CDR2 YFSETQ. V was cut by 1 base and J by 2 bases, with 10 bases left in between. CDR3 DNA: TGCGCCAGCAGCTTGAACAGGTTGACCTACGAGCAGTACTTC. Amino acid sequence: CASSLNRLTYEQYF.

The chain carries TRBV6-5 and TRBJ2-7, with D perhaps TRBD2 (6 bases). V gave up 2 bases and J gave up 6 bases, with 20 bases separating them. CDR3 length equals 16 residues. Germline V gene lookup returns CDR1 MNHEY and CDR2 SVGAGI. In DNA form, the CDR3 reads TGTGCCAGCAGTTACGAGGGGACTTTGCGGGGCGGCGAGCAGTACTTC. Encoded protein: CASSYEGTLRGGEQYF.

V gene TRBV5-1 combines with J gene TRBJ2-7; 7 bases are a match to TRBD1. The CDR3 contains 14 residues. The germline V gene encodes CDR1 SGHRS and CDR2 YFSETQ. The junction had 7 bases not matched to a gene; V was cut back by 4 bases and J by 3 bases. The CDR3 coding sequence is TGCGCCAGCAGCGCTCAAGGGGGCGACTACGAGCAGTACTTC. This gives the protein CASSAQGGDYEQYF.

This sequence joins TRBV2 and TRBJ1-2, with D uncertain. V was clipped by 3 bases and J by 7 bases, with 9 bases between them. The CDR3 totals 12 residues. Germline CDR1 is SNHLY and CDR2 is FYNNEI. The CDR3 sequence: CASSDPPSGYTF. The CDR3 nucleotides are TGTGCCAGCAGTGACCCCCCGTCTGGCTACACCTTC.

V usage is TRBV27 and J usage is TRBJ2-1; the match to TRBD2 covers 10 bases. The CDR3 consists of 14 residues. Germline-derived CDR1 and CDR2 are MNHEY and SMNVEV (reference sequence). The V segment lost 4 bases and the J segment 9 bases; nucleotides outside the gene matches: 6. DNA of the CDR3: TGTGCCAGCAGTTCCTGGACTAGCGGTGGTGAGCAGTTCTTC. Amino acid sequence: CASSSWTSGGEQFF.

The chain recombines TRBV5-6 with TRBJ1-2; TRBD1 aligns across 7 bases. The CDR3 runs 17 residues. J gave up 0 bases and V 1 base, and 9 bases lay outside the gene matches. Germline V gene data show CDR1 as SGHDT and CDR2 as YYEEEE. CDR3 DNA sequence: TGTGCCAGCAGCTTGATGGGACAGACGTATTCTAACTATGGCTACACCTTC. Its translation: CASSLMGQTYSNYGYTF.

This clone appeared a single time. The V gene is TRBV14, the J gene TRBJ2-7, with D possibly matching TRBD2 (5 bases). The V gene lost 2 bases and the J gene lost 6 bases, with 11 bases spanning the gap. This CDR3 contains 13 residues. CDR1 is SGHDN, CDR2 FVKESK, per germline. The CDR3 spells CASSQFGMGEQYF. The CDR3 DNA reads as TGTGCCAGCAGCCAATTCGGGATGGGCGAGCAGTACTTC.

The V gene is TRBV15, the J gene TRBJ1-2, with 9 bases matching TRBD1. CDR1 and CDR2 (germline): LNHNV, YYDKDF (reference sequence). The ends lost 1 base at V and 8 bases at J; junction bases unmatched: 8. The CDR3 is 15 amino acids. The CDR3 sequence is CATSRGGQGLYGYTF. The CDR3 bases are TGTGCCACCAGCAGAGGAGGACAGGGGTTGTACGGCTACACCTTC.

This chain links TRBV3-1 (or the pseudogene TRBV3-2) with TRBJ2-3, with D possibly being TRBD1 (6 bases). V dropped 5 bases and J dropped 1 base, with 10 bases sitting between them. The CDR3 sequence is 14 residues long. Per germline, CDR1 LGHDT and CDR2 YNNKEL (reference sequence). The CDR3 bases are TGTGCCAGCAGCTTTCGGACAGGCACAGATACGCAGTATTTT. This encodes CASSFRTGTDTQYF.

This chain uses TRBV7-2 with TRBJ2-7; 10 bases are a match to TRBD2. V gave up 5 bases and J gave up 7 bases; unmatched junction bases: 11. Germline V gene data show CDR1 as SGHTA and CDR2 as FQGNSA. The CDR3 totals 15 residues. CDR3 DNA: TGTGCCAGCAGCACCCGGACTAGCGGAAGGGGGGAGCAGTACTTC. The encoded protein is CASSTRTSGRGEQYF.

The sample holds one count of this clone. This chain links TRBV28 with TRBJ1-5; 9 bases align to TRBD1. V trimming: 2 bases; J trimming: 6 bases; junction bases outside the gene matches: 11. This CDR3 comprises 17 residues. Germline V gene sequence: CDR1 MDHEN, CDR2 SYDVKM. CDR3 region: CASSLIVGTGPRQPQHF. The CDR3 coding sequence is TGTGCCAGCAGTTTAATCGTCGGGACAGGGCCACGTCAGCCCCAGCATTTT.

CDR3 region: CASSRQTGAQGEQYF. CDR3 DNA: TGTGCCAGCAGCCGCCAAACAGGGGCCCAGGGCGAGCAGTACTTC. This chain connects TRBV7-3 to TRBJ2-7; 7 nucleotides line up with TRBD1. The germline V gene encodes CDR1 SGHTA and CDR2 FQGTGA. The V gene end was trimmed by 5 bases and the J gene end by 6 bases; junction bases not matched to a gene: 13. The CDR3 runs 15 residues.

The genes are TRBV10-3 and TRBJ1-6; D is possibly TRBD1 (6 bases). Trimming removed 9 bases at V and 8 bases at J, with 17 bases between. Germline CDR1 and CDR2: ENHRY and SYGVKD. This CDR3 has 14 residues. The CDR3 loop is CAIQREGGDSPLHF. CDR3 in DNA: TGTGCCATACAACGGGAGGGGGGGGATTCACCCCTCCACTTT.

The chain carries TRBV19 and TRBJ1-1; D not certain. This CDR3 comprises 14 residues. V lost 1 base and J lost 2, with 8 bases in between. Germline CDR1 and CDR2: LNHDA and SQIVND (reference sequence). This chain's CDR3 is CASSIASFNTEAFF. The CDR3 region has the DNA TGTGCCAGTAGTATAGCCAGTTTTAACACTGAAGCTTTCTTT. The whole variable domain, remainder taken from reference TRBV19 and TRBJ1-1, is DGGITQSPKYLFRKEGQNVTLSCEQNLNHDAMYWYRQDPGQGLRLIYYSQIVNDFQKGDIAEGYSVSREKKESFPLTVTSAQKNPTAFYLCASSIASFNTEAFFGQGTRLTVV.

This rearrangement joins TRBV11-2 to TRBJ2-3; the match to TRBD2 covers 13 bases. This CDR3 is built from 18 residues. Germline V gives CDR1 SGHAT, CDR2 FQNNGV. Trimming at V came to 5 bases and at J to 5 bases, leaving 13 bases not matched to a gene. The DNA for the CDR3 is TGTGCCAGCAGCCTCGGGACTAGCGGGATCCCGCGGGTAGATACGCAGTATTTT. It codes for CASSLGTSGIPRVDTQYF.